Listed below are T cell receptor beta chains from one sample, sequenced in a study of T cell changes during pregnancy in multiple sclerosis. Repertoires were generated with immunoSEQ multiplex PCR, while TCRdb's copy carries only in-frame clones and drops some. The data show roughly 70,000 clones, with about nine tenths seen just once and around 1.6% held by the top ten. Specimen: peripheral blood, collected in the third trimester of pregnancy. The origin of the receptors is a female donor with multiple sclerosis, enrolled in a pregnancy study. CDR3s include the opening cysteine and the closing phenylalanine or tryptophan. Each record gives: clone size, D gene, J gene, V gene, CDR3 DNA, CDR3 protein. A D gene is named only where the DNA matches it firmly. Some rows have no size entry. The others give once, few or many, or a class for an expanded clone.

clone size: -
D gene: TRBD1
J gene: TRBJ2-7
V gene: TRBV5-6
CDR3 DNA: TGTGCCAGCAGGTTTGTCGGGACAGGGCAGGAGCAGTACTTC
CDR3 protein: CASRFVGTGQEQYF

clone size: -
D gene: TRBD1
J gene: TRBJ2-5
V gene: TRBV9
CDR3 DNA: TGTGCCAGCACGATGACAGGGAACCAAGAGACCCAGTACTTC
CDR3 protein: CASTMTGNQETQYF

clone size: -
D gene: -
J gene: TRBJ1-6
V gene: TRBV18
CDR3 DNA: TGTGCCAGCTCACCGGCGGGGATCGGCTCACCCCTCCACTTT
CDR3 protein: CASSPAGIGSPLHF

clone size: -
D gene: -
J gene: TRBJ1-2
V gene: TRBV27
CDR3 DNA: TGTGCCAGCAGTTCCTCGGGAGCGTCGGACTATGGCTACACCTTC
CDR3 protein: CASSSSGASDYGYTF

clone size: -
D gene: TRBD2
J gene: TRBJ2-5
V gene: TRBV11-3
CDR3 DNA: TGTGCCAGCAGCCCCGGGACTAGCGGGAGTATCAACGCCCAGTACTTC
CDR3 protein: CASSPGTSGSINAQYF

clone size: -
D gene: TRBD2
J gene: TRBJ2-2
V gene: TRBV7-2
CDR3 DNA: TGTGCCAGCAGCCCCCCTCTAGCGGGGGGGAACACCGGGGAGCTGTTTTTT
CDR3 protein: CASSPPLAGGNTGELFF

clone size: -
D gene: -
J gene: TRBJ2-5
V gene: TRBV6-1
CDR3 DNA: TGTGCCGGCGGTAACGGCATGCAAGAGACCCAGTACTTC
CDR3 protein: CAGGNGMQETQYF

clone size: -
D gene: TRBD1
J gene: TRBJ2-3
V gene: TRBV30
CDR3 DNA: TGTGCCTGGGCGACAGGGACCCCCACAGATACGCAGTATTTT
CDR3 protein: CAWATGTPTDTQYF

clone size: -
D gene: -
J gene: TRBJ1-5
V gene: TRBV7-8
CDR3 DNA: TGTGCCTCAGGGAGCAATCAGCCCCAGCATTTT
CDR3 protein: CASGSNQPQHF

clone size: -
D gene: -
J gene: TRBJ1-2
V gene: TRBV7-2
CDR3 DNA: TGTGCCAGCAGCTTAGTCGCTGGAGGCCCTAACTATGGCTACACCTTC
CDR3 protein: CASSLVAGGPNYGYTF

clone size: -
D gene: -
J gene: TRBJ1-5
V gene: TRBV4-2
CDR3 DNA: TGTGCCAGCAGCCAAGAGGGCGGAGACAGACATCAGCCCCAGCATTTT
CDR3 protein: CASSQEGGDRHQPQHF

clone size: -
D gene: TRBD1
J gene: TRBJ1-1
V gene: TRBV29-1
CDR3 DNA: TGCAGCGTTCGGACAGGTAACCCGAACACTGAAGCTTTCTTT
CDR3 protein: CSVRTGNPNTEAFF

clone size: few
D gene: -
J gene: TRBJ2-7
V gene: TRBV6-1
CDR3 DNA: TGTGCCAGCAGTGATCGGGAGCCCTACGAGCAGTACTTC
CDR3 protein: CASSDREPYEQYF

clone size: -
D gene: -
J gene: TRBJ1-5
V gene: TRBV4-1
CDR3 DNA: TGCGCCAGCAGCCAAGATCCCCATGCGTCATATCAGCCCCAGCATTTT
CDR3 protein: CASSQDPHASYQPQHF

clone size: -
D gene: -
J gene: TRBJ2-4
V gene: TRBV5-4
CDR3 DNA: TGTGCCAGCAGCCCGAGCCCGGGTCACCGAGACATTCAGTACTTC
CDR3 protein: CASSPSPGHRDIQYF

clone size: once
D gene: -
J gene: TRBJ1-2
V gene: TRBV7-8
CDR3 DNA: TGTGCCAGCAGCTTAAGGGGTGGCTACACCTTC
CDR3 protein: CASSLRGGYTF

clone size: -
D gene: -
J gene: TRBJ1-2
V gene: TRBV19
CDR3 DNA: TGTGCCAGTAGTCCTCGGACAGCCGAACACTATGGCTACACCTTC
CDR3 protein: CASSPRTAEHYGYTF

clone size: -
D gene: -
J gene: TRBJ1-3
V gene: TRBV7-8
CDR3 DNA: TGTGCCAGCAGCTTATACCACAGCTCTGGAAACACCATATATTTT
CDR3 protein: CASSLYHSSGNTIYF

clone size: -
D gene: -
J gene: TRBJ1-5
V gene: TRBV4-1
CDR3 DNA: TGCGCCAGCAGCCAAGATTCGGTCAGGGGACAGCCCCAGCATTTT
CDR3 protein: CASSQDSVRGQPQHF

clone size: -
D gene: TRBD1
J gene: TRBJ2-6
V gene: TRBV5-1
CDR3 DNA: TGCGCCAGCAGCGAGGGACAGTCAACCCCTTCTGGGGCCAACGTCCTGACTTTC
CDR3 protein: CASSEGQSTPSGANVLTF

clone size: -
D gene: TRBD1
J gene: TRBJ1-5
V gene: TRBV18
CDR3 DNA: TGTGCCAGCTCGTTTCAGACAGGGGCGGACAATCAGCCCCAGCATTTT
CDR3 protein: CASSFQTGADNQPQHF

clone size: -
D gene: TRBD1
J gene: TRBJ1-4
V gene: TRBV25-1
CDR3 DNA: TGTGCCAGCGGGACAGGGGTGAACGAAAAACTGTTTTTT
CDR3 protein: CASGTGVNEKLFF

clone size: -
D gene: -
J gene: TRBJ2-1
V gene: TRBV11-2
CDR3 DNA: TGTGCCAGCAGCCCCCGGGGGGCGGGGGATCCCCACAATGAGCAGTTCTTC
CDR3 protein: CASSPRGAGDPHNEQFF

clone size: once
D gene: TRBD1
J gene: TRBJ1-2
V gene: TRBV30
CDR3 DNA: TGTGCCTGGAATACAGGGGGCTATGGCTACACCTTC
CDR3 protein: CAWNTGGYGYTF

clone size: few
D gene: -
J gene: TRBJ2-2
V gene: TRBV4-2
CDR3 DNA: TGTGCCAGCAGCCAAGTGTCGGTTCACACCGGGGAGCTGTTTTTT
CDR3 protein: CASSQVSVHTGELFF

clone size: -
D gene: -
J gene: TRBJ2-3
V gene: TRBV9
CDR3 DNA: TGTGCCAGCAGCCCGGGGAGCGGGCTCACAGATACGCAGTATTTT
CDR3 protein: CASSPGSGLTDTQYF

clone size: -
D gene: -
J gene: TRBJ1-3
V gene: TRBV5-6
CDR3 DNA: TGTGCCAGCAGCGTGGACCGGGGGGCTAGAAACACCATATATTTT
CDR3 protein: CASSVDRGARNTIYF

clone size: -
D gene: TRBD2
J gene: TRBJ2-7
V gene: TRBV7-6
CDR3 DNA: TGTGCCAGCAGCCCTCGGACTAGCGGGGTCCTCTACGAGCAGTACTTC
CDR3 protein: CASSPRTSGVLYEQYF

clone size: -
D gene: -
J gene: TRBJ2-5
V gene: TRBV15
CDR3 DNA: TGTGCCACCAGCAGAGGGCCCGGGTACCAAGAGACCCAGTACTTC
CDR3 protein: CATSRGPGYQETQYF

clone size: -
D gene: TRBD2
J gene: TRBJ2-5
V gene: TRBV4-3
CDR3 DNA: TGCGCCAGCAGCCCCGGGACTAGCCCAGAGACCCAGTACTTC
CDR3 protein: CASSPGTSPETQYF

clone size: -
D gene: -
J gene: TRBJ1-1
V gene: TRBV2
CDR3 DNA: TGTGCCAGCAGAATCTTCTTGCGAACTGAAGCTTTCTTT
CDR3 protein: CASRIFLRTEAFF

clone size: -
D gene: -
J gene: TRBJ1-3
V gene: TRBV6-1
CDR3 DNA: TGTGCCAGCAGTGCCCAGGGGAGCCTAAGCACCATATATTTT
CDR3 protein: CASSAQGSLSTIYF

clone size: -
D gene: TRBD2
J gene: TRBJ2-1
V gene: TRBV27
CDR3 DNA: TGTGCCAGCAGAGAGACGACTAGCGGGAGGTTCTTGGATGAGCAGTTCTTC
CDR3 protein: CASRETTSGRFLDEQFF

clone size: -
D gene: -
J gene: TRBJ2-7
V gene: TRBV4-3
CDR3 DNA: TGCGCCAGCAGCCAAGAGGCAGGGCAAGAGCAGTACTTC
CDR3 protein: CASSQEAGQEQYF

clone size: -
D gene: -
J gene: TRBJ2-7
V gene: TRBV30
CDR3 DNA: TGTGCCTGGAGTGTAGCTCGCACCAACCCAACCTCCTACGAGCAGTACTTC
CDR3 protein: CAWSVARTNPTSYEQYF

clone size: -
D gene: TRBD1
J gene: TRBJ2-7
V gene: TRBV7-2
CDR3 DNA: TGTGCCAGCAGCTTAGGGGGGGGGACAGGGTTTTACGAGCAGTACTTC
CDR3 protein: CASSLGGGTGFYEQYF

clone size: -
D gene: -
J gene: TRBJ1-3
V gene: TRBV12-1
CDR3 DNA: TGTGCCAGCAGCTTAGGGACAGACGGAAACACCATATATTTT
CDR3 protein: CASSLGTDGNTIYF

clone size: -
D gene: -
J gene: TRBJ1-2
V gene: TRBV6-5
CDR3 DNA: TGTGCCAGCAGTTACTCGGCACATTATGGCTACACCTTC
CDR3 protein: CASSYSAHYGYTF

clone size: -
D gene: -
J gene: TRBJ2-6
V gene: TRBV5-5
CDR3 DNA: TGTGCCAGCAGCTTGACAGGGCTAGGGGCCAACGTCCTGACTTTC
CDR3 protein: CASSLTGLGANVLTF

clone size: -
D gene: -
J gene: TRBJ1-2
V gene: TRBV2
CDR3 DNA: TGTGCCAGCAGTGAGCCGACAGGTCCCCTTAACTATGGCTACACCTTC
CDR3 protein: CASSEPTGPLNYGYTF

clone size: -
D gene: -
J gene: TRBJ2-1
V gene: TRBV6-4
CDR3 DNA: TGTGCCAGCAGTGACTCGAAGGCAGCGTTTTCTCTGTTCTTC
CDR3 protein: CASSDSKAAFSLFF

clone size: -
D gene: TRBD2
J gene: TRBJ2-1
V gene: TRBV5-1
CDR3 DNA: TGCGCCAGCAGCTTTCGTTTACTAGCGGGGGGAGATATCCTGTACAATGAGCAGTTCTTC
CDR3 protein: CASSFRLLAGGDILYNEQFF

clone size: -
D gene: -
J gene: TRBJ2-3
V gene: TRBV5-1
CDR3 DNA: TGCGCCAGCGGCCCCGACACAGATACGCAGTATTTT
CDR3 protein: CASGPDTDTQYF

clone size: -
D gene: TRBD2
J gene: TRBJ2-3
V gene: TRBV10-2
CDR3 DNA: TGCGCCAGCAGTGCCTTCCCTTGGACTAGCGGGGAGACCACAGATACGCAGTATTTT
CDR3 protein: CASSAFPWTSGETTDTQYF

clone size: once
D gene: TRBD1
J gene: TRBJ2-2
V gene: TRBV18
CDR3 DNA: TGTGCCAGCTCACAGGGACAGGGTGGCACCGGGGAGCTGTTTTTT
CDR3 protein: CASSQGQGGTGELFF